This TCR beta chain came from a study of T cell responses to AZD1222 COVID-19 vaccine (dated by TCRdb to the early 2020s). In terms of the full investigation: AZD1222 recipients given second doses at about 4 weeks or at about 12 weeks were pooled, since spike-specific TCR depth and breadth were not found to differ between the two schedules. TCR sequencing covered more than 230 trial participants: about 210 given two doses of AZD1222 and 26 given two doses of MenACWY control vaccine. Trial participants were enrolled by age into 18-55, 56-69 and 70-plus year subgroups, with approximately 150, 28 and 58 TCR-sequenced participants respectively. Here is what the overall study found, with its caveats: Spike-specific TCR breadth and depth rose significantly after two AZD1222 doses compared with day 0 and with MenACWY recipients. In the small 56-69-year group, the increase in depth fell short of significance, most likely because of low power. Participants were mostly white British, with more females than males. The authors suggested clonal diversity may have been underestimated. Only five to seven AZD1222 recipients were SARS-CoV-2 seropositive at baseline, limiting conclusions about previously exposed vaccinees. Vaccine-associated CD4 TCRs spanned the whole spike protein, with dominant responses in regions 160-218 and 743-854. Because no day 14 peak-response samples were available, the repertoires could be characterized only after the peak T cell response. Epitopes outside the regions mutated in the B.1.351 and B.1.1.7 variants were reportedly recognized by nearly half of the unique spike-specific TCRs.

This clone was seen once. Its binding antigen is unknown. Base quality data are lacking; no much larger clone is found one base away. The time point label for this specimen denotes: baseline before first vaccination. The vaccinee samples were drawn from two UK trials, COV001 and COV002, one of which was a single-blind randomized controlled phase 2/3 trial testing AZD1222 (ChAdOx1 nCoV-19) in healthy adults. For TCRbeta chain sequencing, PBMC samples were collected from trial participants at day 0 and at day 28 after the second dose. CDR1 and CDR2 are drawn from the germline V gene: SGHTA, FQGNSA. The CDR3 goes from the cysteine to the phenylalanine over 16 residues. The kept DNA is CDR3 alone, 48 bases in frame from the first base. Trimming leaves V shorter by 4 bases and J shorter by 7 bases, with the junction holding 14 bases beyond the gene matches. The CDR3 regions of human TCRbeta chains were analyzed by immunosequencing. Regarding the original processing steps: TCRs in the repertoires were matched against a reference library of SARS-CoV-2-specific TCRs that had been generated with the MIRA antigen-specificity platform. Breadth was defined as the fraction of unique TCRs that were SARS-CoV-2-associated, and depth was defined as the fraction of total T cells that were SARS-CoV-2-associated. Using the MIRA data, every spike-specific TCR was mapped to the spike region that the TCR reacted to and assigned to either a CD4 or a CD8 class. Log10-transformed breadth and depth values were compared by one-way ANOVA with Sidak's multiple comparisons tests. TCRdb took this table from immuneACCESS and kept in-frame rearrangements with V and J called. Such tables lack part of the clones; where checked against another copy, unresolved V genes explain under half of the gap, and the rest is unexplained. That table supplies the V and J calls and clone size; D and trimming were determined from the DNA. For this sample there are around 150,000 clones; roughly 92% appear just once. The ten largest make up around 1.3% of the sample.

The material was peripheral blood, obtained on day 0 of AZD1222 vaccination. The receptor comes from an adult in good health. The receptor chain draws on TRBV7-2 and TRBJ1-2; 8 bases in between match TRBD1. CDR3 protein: CASSYLPTGATIGYTF. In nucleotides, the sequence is TGTGCCAGCAGCTATCTACCGACAGGGGCGACGATTGGCTACACCTTC.